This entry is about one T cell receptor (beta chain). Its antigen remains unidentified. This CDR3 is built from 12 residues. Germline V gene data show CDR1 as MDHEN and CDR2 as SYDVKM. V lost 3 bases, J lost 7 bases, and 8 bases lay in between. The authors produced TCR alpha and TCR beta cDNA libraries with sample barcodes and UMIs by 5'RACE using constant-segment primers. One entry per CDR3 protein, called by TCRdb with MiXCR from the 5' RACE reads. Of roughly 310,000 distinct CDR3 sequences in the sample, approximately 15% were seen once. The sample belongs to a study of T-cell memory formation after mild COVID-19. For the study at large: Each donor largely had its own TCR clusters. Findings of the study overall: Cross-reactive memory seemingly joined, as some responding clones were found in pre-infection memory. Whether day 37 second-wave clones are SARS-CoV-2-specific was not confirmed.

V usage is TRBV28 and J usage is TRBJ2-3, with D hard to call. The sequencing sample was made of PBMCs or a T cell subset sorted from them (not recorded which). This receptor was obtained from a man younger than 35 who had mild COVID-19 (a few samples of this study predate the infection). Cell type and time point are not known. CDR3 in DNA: TGTGCCAGCAGTTTGGACCAAAATACGCAGTATTTT. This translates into CASSLDQNTQYF.